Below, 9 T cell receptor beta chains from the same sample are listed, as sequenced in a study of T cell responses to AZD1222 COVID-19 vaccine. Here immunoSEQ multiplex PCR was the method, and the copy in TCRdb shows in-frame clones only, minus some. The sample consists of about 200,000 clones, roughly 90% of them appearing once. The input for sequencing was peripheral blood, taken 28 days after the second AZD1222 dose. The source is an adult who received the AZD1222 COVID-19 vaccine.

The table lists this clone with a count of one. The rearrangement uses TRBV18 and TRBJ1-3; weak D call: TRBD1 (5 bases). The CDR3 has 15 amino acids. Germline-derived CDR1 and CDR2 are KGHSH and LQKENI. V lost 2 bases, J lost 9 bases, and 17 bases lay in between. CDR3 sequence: CASSPTSPDGGTIYF. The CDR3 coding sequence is TGTGCCAGCTCACCAACCTCTCCCGACGGGGGCACCATATATTTT.

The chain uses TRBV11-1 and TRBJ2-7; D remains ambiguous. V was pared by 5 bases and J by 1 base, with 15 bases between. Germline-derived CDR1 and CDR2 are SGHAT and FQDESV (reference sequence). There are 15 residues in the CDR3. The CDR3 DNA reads TGTGCCAGCAGCAGGCAGGCCTTCGGTTCCTACGAGCAGTACTTC. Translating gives CASSRQAFGSYEQYF. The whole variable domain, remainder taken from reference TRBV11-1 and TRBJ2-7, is EAEVAQSPRYKITEKSQAVAFWCDPISGHATLYWYRQILGQGPELLVQFQDESVVDDSQLPKDRFSAERLKGVDSTLKIQPAELGDSAMYLCASSRQAFGSYEQYFGPGTRLTVT.

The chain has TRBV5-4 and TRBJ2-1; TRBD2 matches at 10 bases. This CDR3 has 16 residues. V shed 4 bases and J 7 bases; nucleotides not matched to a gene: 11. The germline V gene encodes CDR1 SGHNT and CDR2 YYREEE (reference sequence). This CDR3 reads CASSQEIAGGKNEQFF. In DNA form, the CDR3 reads TGTGCCAGCAGCCAGGAAATAGCGGGAGGAAAAAATGAGCAGTTCTTC.

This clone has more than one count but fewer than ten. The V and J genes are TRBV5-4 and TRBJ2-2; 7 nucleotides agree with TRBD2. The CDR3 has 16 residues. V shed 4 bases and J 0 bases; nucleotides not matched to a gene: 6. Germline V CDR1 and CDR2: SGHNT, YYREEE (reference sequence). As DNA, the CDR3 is TGTGCCAGCAGCCCCCTTGCGGGGGCGAACACCGGGGAGCTGTTTTTT. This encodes CASSPLAGANTGELFF.

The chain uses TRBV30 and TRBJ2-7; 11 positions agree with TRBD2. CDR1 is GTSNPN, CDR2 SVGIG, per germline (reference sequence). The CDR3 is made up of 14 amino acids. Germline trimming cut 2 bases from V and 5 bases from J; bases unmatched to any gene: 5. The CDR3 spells CAWSPGTSGNEQYF. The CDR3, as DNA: TGTGCCTGGAGTCCCGGGACTAGCGGAAACGAGCAGTACTTC.

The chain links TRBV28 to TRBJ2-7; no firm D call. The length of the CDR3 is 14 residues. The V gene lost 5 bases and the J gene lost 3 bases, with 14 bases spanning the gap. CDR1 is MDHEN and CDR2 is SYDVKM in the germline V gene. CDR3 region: CASSGLLKGYEQYF. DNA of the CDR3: TGTGCCAGCAGTGGCCTTCTAAAGGGCTACGAGCAGTACTTC.

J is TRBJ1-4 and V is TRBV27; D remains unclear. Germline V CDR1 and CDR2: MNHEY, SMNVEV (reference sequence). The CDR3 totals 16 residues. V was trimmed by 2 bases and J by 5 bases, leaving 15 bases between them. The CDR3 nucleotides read TGTGCCAGCAGTTTACTTGGCGGCGACAAAAATGAAAAACTGTTTTTT. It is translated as CASSLLGGDKNEKLFF.

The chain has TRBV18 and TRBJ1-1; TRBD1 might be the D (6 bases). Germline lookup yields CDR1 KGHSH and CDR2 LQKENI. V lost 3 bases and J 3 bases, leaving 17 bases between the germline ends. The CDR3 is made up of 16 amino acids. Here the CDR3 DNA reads TGTGCCAGCTCACCGAGGGTACAGGGAAAGGACACTGAAGCTTTCTTT. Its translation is CASSPRVQGKDTEAFF.

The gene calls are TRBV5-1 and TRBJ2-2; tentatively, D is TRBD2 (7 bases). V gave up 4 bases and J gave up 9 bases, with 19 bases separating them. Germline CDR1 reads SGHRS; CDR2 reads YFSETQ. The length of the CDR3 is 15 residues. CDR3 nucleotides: TGCGCCAGCAGCCGACTAGCCGGGGGCCCCAGGGAGCTGTTTTTT. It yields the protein CASSRLAGGPRELFF.